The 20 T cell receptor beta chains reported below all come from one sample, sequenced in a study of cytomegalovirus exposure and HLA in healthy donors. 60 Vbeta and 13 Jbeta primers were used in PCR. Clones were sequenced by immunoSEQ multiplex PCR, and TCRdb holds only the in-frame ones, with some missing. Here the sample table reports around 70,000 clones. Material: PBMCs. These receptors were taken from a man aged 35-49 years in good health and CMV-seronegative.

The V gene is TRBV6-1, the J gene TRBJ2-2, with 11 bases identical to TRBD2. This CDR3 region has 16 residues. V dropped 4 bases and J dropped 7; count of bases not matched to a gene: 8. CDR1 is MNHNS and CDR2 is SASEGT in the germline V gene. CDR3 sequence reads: CASSAVAGGPSGELFF. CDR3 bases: TGTGCCAGCAGTGCCGTAGCGGGGGGGCCGAGCGGGGAGCTGTTTTTT.

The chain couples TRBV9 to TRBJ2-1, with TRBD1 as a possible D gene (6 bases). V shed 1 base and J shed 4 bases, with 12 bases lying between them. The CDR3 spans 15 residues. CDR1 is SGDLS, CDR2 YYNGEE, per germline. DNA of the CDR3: TGTGCCAGCAGCGTAATGGGGGCAGATTACAATGAGCAGTTCTTC. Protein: CASSVMGADYNEQFF.

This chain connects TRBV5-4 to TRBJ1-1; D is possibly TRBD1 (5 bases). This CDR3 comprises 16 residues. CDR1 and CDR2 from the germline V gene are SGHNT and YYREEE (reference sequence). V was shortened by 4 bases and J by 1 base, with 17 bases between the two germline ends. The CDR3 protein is CASSPSTGNANTEAFF. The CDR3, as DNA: TGTGCCAGCAGCCCCAGCACAGGAAACGCGAACACTGAAGCTTTCTTT.

The CDR3 sequence is CASSISPQNYEQYF. CDR3 DNA sequence: TGTGCCAGCAGCATCTCTCCGCAGAACTACGAGCAGTACTTC. The chain has TRBV6-5 and TRBJ2-7; D ambiguous. Germline V gives CDR1 MNHEY, CDR2 SVGAGI. The CDR3 runs 14 residues. With 6 bases removed from V and 3 bases from J, the gap between germline ends came to 15 bases.

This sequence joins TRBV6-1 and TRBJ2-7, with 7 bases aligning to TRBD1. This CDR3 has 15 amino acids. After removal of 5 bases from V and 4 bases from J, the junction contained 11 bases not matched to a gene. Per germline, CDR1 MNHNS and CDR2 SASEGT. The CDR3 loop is CASSTTEGAFYEQYF. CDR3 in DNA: TGTGCCAGCAGTACAACCGAGGGGGCGTTTTACGAGCAGTACTTC.

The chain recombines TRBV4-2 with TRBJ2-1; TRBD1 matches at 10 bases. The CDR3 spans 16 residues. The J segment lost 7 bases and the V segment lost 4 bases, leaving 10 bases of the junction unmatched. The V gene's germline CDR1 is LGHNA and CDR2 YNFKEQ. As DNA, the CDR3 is TGTGCCAGCAGCCTAAGAGGGAGGACAGGGGGAAATGAGCAGTTCTTC. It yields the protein CASSLRGRTGGNEQFF.

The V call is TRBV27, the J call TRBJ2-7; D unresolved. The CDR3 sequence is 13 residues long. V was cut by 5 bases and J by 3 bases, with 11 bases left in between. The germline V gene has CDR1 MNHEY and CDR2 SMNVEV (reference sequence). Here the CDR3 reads CASSTTSFYEQYF. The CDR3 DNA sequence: TGTGCCAGCAGTACGACATCATTCTACGAGCAGTACTTC.

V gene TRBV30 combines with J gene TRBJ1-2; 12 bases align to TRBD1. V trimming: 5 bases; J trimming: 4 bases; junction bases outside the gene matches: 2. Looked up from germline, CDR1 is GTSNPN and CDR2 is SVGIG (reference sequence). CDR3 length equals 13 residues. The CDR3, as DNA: TGTGCCTGGGGGGACAGGGGGCCCTATGGCTACACCTTC. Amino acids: CAWGDRGPYGYTF.

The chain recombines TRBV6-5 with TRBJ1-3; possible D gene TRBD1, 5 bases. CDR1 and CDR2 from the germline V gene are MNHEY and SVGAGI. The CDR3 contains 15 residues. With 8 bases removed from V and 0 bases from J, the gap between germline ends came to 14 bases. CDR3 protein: CASHRSRDSGNTIYF. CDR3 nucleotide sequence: TGTGCCAGCCACCGATCCAGGGACTCTGGAAACACCATATATTTT.

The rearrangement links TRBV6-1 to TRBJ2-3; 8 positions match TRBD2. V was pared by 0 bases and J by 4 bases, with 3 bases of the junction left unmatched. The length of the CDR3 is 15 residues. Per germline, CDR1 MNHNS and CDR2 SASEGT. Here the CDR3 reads CASSEAGGGPDTQYF. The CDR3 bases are TGTGCCAGCAGTGAAGCGGGCGGGGGGCCAGATACGCAGTATTTT.

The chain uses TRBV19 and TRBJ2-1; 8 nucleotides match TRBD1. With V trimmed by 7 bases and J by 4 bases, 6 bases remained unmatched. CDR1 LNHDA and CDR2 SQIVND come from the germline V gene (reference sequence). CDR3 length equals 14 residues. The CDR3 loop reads CASKQGAGYNEQFF. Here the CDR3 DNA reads TGTGCCAGTAAGCAGGGGGCAGGATACAATGAGCAGTTCTTC.

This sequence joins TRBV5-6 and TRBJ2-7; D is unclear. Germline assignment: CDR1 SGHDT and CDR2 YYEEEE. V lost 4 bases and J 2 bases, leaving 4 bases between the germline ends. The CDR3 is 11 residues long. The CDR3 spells CASSRAYEQYF. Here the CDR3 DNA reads TGTGCCAGCAGCCGGGCCTACGAGCAGTACTTC.

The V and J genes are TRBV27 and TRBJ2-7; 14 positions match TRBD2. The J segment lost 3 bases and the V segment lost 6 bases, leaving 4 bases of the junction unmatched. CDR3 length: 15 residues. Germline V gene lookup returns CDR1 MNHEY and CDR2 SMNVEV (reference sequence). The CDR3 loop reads CASSPGTSGSYEQYF. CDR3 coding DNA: TGTGCCAGCAGCCCCGGGACTAGCGGGAGCTACGAGCAGTACTTC.

The CDR3 sequence: CASISDRGTGELFF. The CDR3 DNA follows: TGTGCCAGCATCTCGGACAGGGGCACCGGGGAGCTGTTTTTT. The chain employs TRBV2 and TRBJ2-2; 9 bases are a match to TRBD1. V was clipped by 7 bases and J by 4 bases; unmatched bases: 4. Germline CDR1 is SNHLY and CDR2 is FYNNEI. There are 14 residues in the CDR3.

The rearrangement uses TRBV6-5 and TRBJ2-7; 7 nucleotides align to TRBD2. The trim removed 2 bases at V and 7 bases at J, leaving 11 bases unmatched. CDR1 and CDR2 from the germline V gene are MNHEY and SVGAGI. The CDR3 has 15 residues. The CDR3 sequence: CASSYGGSGPGEQYF. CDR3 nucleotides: TGTGCCAGCAGTTACGGCGGGAGCGGACCTGGGGAGCAGTACTTC.

The CDR3 loop is CASSLGVAGEQYF. Written as DNA, the CDR3 is TGCGCCAGCAGCTTGGGGGTAGCTGGCGAGCAGTACTTC. The chain carries TRBV5-1 and TRBJ2-7; D gene unclear. The CDR3 runs to 13 residues. Trimming pared 0 bases from V and 6 bases from J, leaving 10 bases between. CDR1 SGHRS and CDR2 YFSETQ come from the germline V gene.

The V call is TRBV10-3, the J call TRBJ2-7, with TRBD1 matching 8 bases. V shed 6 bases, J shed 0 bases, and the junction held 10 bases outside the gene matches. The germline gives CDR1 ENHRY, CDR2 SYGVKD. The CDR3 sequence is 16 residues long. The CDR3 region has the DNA TGTGCCATCAGAACGGGACAGGTCGGGTCCTCCTACGAGCAGTACTTC. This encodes CAIRTGQVGSSYEQYF.

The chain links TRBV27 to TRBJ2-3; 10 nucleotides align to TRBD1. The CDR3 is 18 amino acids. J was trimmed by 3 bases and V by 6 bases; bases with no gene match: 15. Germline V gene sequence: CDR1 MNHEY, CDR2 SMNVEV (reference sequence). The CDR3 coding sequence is TGTGCCAGCAGCCCCTCGTTCGGTGGGACAGGGGTTACAGATACGCAGTATTTT. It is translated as CASSPSFGGTGVTDTQYF.

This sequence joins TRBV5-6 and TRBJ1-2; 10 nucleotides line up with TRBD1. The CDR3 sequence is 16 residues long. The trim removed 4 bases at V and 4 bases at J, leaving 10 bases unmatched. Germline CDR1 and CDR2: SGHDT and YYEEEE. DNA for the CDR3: TGTGCCAGCAGCCTACCGGGACAGGGGACTCTCTATGGCTACACCTTC. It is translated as CASSLPGQGTLYGYTF.

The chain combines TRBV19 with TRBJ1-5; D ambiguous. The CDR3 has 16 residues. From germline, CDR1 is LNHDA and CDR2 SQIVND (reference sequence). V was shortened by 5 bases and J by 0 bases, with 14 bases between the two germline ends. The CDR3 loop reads CASSPRTGNSNQPQHF. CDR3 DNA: TGTGCCAGTAGTCCCAGGACGGGAAATAGCAATCAGCCCCAGCATTTT.